This is a list of T cell receptor beta chains from one sample in a study of blood T cells in healthy people across ages. TCRdb passed the 5' RACE reads through MiXCR, listing each CDR3 protein once. This sample has around 970,000 distinct CDR3 sequences; just over 50% occur once, and the top ten carry over 20%. The sequenced material came from blood. Receptors originate from an older woman in good health. CDR3s include the opening cysteine and the closing phenylalanine or tryptophan. The D gene is left open where the match is weak. A clone size is listed for some rows: how often the clone was seen (once, few, many), or a class if it is expanded.

CDR3nt: TGCAGCGTCGGACAGGTCGGAGAGACCCAGTACTTC
CDR3aa: CSVGQVGETQYF
abundance: few
j_gene: TRBJ2-5
len: 12
v_gene: TRBV29-1
d_gene: TRBD1

CDR3nt: TGTGCCAGCAGTTACTATGGGGGTGAGCAGTTCTTC
CDR3aa: CASSYYGGEQFF
abundance: NA
j_gene: TRBJ2-1
len: 12
v_gene: TRBV6-2/TRBV6-3
d_gene: NA

CDR3nt: TGCAGTGCTGGGGATAGGGTCTTCGGGGAGACCCAGTACTTC
CDR3aa: CSAGDRVFGETQYF
abundance: NA
j_gene: TRBJ2-5
len: 14
v_gene: TRBV20-1
d_gene: NA

CDR3nt: TGTGCCAGCAGCTTTACGACAGGCTGGGGGTTCTTC
CDR3aa: CASSFTTGWGFF
abundance: NA
j_gene: TRBJ2-1
len: 12
v_gene: TRBV7-2
d_gene: NA

CDR3nt: TGCAGTGCTAGACCCCGAGGGGTCCGCTACACCTTC
CDR3aa: CSARPRGVRYTF
abundance: NA
j_gene: TRBJ1-2
len: 12
v_gene: TRBV20-1
d_gene: NA

CDR3nt: TGTGCCACCAGTGAGTCATCAGATACGCAGTATTTT
CDR3aa: CATSESSDTQYF
abundance: NA
j_gene: TRBJ2-3
len: 12
v_gene: TRBV10-3
d_gene: NA

CDR3nt: TGTGCCAGCTCACCCCTCGAGGATAGTTGGGGTACTGAAGCTTTCTTT
CDR3aa: CASSPLEDSWGTEAFF
abundance: NA
j_gene: TRBJ1-1
len: 16
v_gene: TRBV18
d_gene: NA

CDR3nt: TGCAGCGTTGCTCCGGTTCGGTTGCTAGCGGGAGTCGGAATGGAGACCCAGTACTTC
CDR3aa: CSVAPVRLLAGVGMETQYF
abundance: NA
j_gene: TRBJ2-5
len: 19
v_gene: TRBV29-1
d_gene: TRBD2

CDR3nt: TGTGCCAGCAGCCAAGAGAGAAATTTCCCTGAAGCTTTCTTT
CDR3aa: CASSQERNFPEAFF
abundance: NA
j_gene: TRBJ1-1
len: 14
v_gene: TRBV4-2
d_gene: NA

CDR3nt: TGCGCCAGCAGCTTGGCCTCCCTGGGGATATATGAGCAGTTCTTC
CDR3aa: CASSLASLGIYEQFF
abundance: NA
j_gene: TRBJ2-1
len: 15
v_gene: TRBV5-1
d_gene: NA

CDR3nt: TGTGCCAGCAGCGCGGAGGGCCGCCCGAGCGTGCAGTACTTC
CDR3aa: CASSAEGRPSVQYF
abundance: NA
j_gene: TRBJ2-4
len: 14
v_gene: TRBV6-4
d_gene: NA

CDR3nt: TGCGCCAGCAGCCAAGACTTGGGTCTAGCGGGAGGTCTGGCGCAGTACTTC
CDR3aa: CASSQDLGLAGGLAQYF
abundance: few
j_gene: TRBJ2-5
len: 17
v_gene: TRBV4-3
d_gene: TRBD2

CDR3nt: TGCAGGCCCGGGACGGACTCCTACGAGCAGTACTTC
CDR3aa: CRPGTDSYEQYF
abundance: NA
j_gene: TRBJ2-7
len: 12
v_gene: TRBV20-1
d_gene: NA

CDR3nt: TGTGCCAGCAGCTCCACCTCCGGTAGCTCCTATGGCTACACCTTC
CDR3aa: CASSSTSGSSYGYTF
abundance: NA
j_gene: TRBJ1-2
len: 15
v_gene: TRBV7-9
d_gene: NA

CDR3nt: TGCAGTGGGGACAGGGGAGAGACCCAGTACTTC
CDR3aa: CSGDRGETQYF
abundance: few
j_gene: TRBJ2-5
len: 11
v_gene: TRBV20-1
d_gene: TRBD1

CDR3nt: TGTGCCACCAGCAGAGGGGGGGGGAATCAGCCCCAGCATTTT
CDR3aa: CATSRGGGNQPQHF
abundance: many
j_gene: TRBJ1-5
len: 14
v_gene: TRBV15
d_gene: NA

CDR3nt: TGTGCCGGGCGGACTGGCACTAATGAAAAACTGTTTTTT
CDR3aa: CAGRTGTNEKLFF
abundance: once
j_gene: TRBJ1-4
len: 13
v_gene: TRBV7-9
d_gene: NA

CDR3nt: TGCAGCTACCGAACCACAGATACGCAGTATTTT
CDR3aa: CSYRTTDTQYF
abundance: few
j_gene: TRBJ2-3
len: 11
v_gene: TRBV29-1
d_gene: NA

CDR3nt: TGTGCCAGCAGCTTCCAACTAGCGCGAGCCCGTCTGAATGAGCAGTTCTTC
CDR3aa: CASSFQLARARLNEQFF
abundance: NA
j_gene: TRBJ2-1
len: 17
v_gene: TRBV7-2
d_gene: TRBD2

CDR3nt: TGTGCCAGCAGCTACGCGGGGACCCAGAACACCGGGGAGCTGTTTTTT
CDR3aa: CASSYAGTQNTGELFF
abundance: NA
j_gene: TRBJ2-2
len: 16
v_gene: TRBV7-9
d_gene: NA

CDR3nt: TGTGCCAGCAGCTTAAACGGCAGGTCCGTTTTGGATGAGCAGTTCTTC
CDR3aa: CASSLNGRSVLDEQFF
abundance: NA
j_gene: TRBJ2-1
len: 16
v_gene: TRBV11-1
d_gene: NA

CDR3nt: TGCAGTGCTAGCGGGGGGGGGGATCATTCCTACGAGCAGTACTTC
CDR3aa: CSASGGGDHSYEQYF
abundance: few
j_gene: TRBJ2-7
len: 15
v_gene: TRBV20-1
d_gene: TRBD2

CDR3nt: TGTGCCAGCAGTGGGAGCGGCTACTACGAGCAGTACTTC
CDR3aa: CASSGSGYYEQYF
abundance: NA
j_gene: TRBJ2-7
len: 13
v_gene: TRBV2
d_gene: NA